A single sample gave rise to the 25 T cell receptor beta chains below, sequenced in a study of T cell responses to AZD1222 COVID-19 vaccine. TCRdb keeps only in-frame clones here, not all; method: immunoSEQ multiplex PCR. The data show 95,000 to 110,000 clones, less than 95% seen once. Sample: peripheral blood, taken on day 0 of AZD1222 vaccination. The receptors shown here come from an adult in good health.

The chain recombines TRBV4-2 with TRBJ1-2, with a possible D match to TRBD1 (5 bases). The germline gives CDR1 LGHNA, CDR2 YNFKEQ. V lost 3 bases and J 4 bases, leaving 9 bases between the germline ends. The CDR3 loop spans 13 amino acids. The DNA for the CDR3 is TGTGCCAGCAGCCATGCGAGGGGCTATGGCTACACCTTC. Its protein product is CASSHARGYGYTF.

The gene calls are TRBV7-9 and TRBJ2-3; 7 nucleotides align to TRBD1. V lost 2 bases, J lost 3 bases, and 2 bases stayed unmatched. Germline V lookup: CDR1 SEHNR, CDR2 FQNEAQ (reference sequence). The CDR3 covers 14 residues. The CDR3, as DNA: TGTGCCAGCAGCTTAAACAGGGGAACAGATACGCAGTATTTT. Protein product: CASSLNRGTDTQYF.

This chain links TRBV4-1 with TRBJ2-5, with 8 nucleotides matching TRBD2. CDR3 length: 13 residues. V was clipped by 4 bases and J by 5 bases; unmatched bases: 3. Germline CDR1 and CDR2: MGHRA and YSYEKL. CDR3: CASSPGLVETQYF. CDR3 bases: TGCGCCAGCAGCCCGGGACTAGTGGAGACCCAGTACTTC.

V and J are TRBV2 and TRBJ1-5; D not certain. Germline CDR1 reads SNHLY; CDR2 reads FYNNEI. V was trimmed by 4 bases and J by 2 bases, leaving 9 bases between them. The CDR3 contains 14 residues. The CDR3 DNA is TGTGCCAGCAGTGGGGGTTATGGCAATCAGCCCCAGCATTTT. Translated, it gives CASSGGYGNQPQHF. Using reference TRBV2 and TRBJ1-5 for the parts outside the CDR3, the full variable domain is EPEVTQTPSHQVTQMGQEVILRCVPISNHLYFYWYRQILGQKVEFLVSFYNNEISEKSEIFDDQFSVERPDGSNFTLKIRSTKLEDSAMYFCASSGGYGNQPQHFGDGTRLSIL.

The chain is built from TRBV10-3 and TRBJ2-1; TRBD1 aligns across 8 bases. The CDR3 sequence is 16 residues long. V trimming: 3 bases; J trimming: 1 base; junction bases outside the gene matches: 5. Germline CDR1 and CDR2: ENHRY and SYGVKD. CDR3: CAISEPGQGSYNEQFF. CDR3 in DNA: TGTGCCATCAGTGAACCCGGACAGGGATCCTACAATGAGCAGTTCTTC.

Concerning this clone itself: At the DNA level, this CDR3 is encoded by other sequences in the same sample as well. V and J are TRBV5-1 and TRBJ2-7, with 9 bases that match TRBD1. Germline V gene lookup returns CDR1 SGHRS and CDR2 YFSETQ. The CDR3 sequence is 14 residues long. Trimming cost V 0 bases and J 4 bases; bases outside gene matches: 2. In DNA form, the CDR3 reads TGCGCCAGCAGCTTGGAAGGGACAGGGTACGAGCAGTACTTC. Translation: CASSLEGTGYEQYF.

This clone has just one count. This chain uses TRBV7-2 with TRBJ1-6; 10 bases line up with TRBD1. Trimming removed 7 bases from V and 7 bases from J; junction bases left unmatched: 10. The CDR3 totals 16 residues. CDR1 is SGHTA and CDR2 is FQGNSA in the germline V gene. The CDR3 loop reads CASKGHGTGVNSPLHF. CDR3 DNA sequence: TGTGCCAGCAAGGGGCATGGGACAGGGGTAAATTCACCCCTCCACTTT.

CDR3 in amino acids: CACTEAGFRREANYGYTF. In DNA, the CDR3 is TGTGCCTGTACGGAGGCGGGTTTTAGAAGGGAAGCTAACTATGGCTACACCTTC. This chain uses TRBV30 with TRBJ1-2; D not certain. Trimming took off 6 bases at V and 0 bases at J, with 26 bases between the two ends. Looked up from germline, CDR1 is GTSNPN and CDR2 is SVGIG (reference sequence). The CDR3 length is 18 residues.

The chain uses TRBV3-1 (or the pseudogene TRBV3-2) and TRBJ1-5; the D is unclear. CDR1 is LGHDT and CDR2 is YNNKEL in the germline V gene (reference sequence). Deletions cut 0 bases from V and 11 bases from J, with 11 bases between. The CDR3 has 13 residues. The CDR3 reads CASSQDPAQAQHF. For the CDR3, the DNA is TGTGCCAGCAGCCAAGATCCGGCCCAGGCCCAGCATTTT.

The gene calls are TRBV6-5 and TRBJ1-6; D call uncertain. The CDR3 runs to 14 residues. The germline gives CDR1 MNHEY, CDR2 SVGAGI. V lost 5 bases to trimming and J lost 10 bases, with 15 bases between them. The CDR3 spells CASSPVLLGSPLHF. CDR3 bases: TGTGCCAGCAGTCCCGTCCTATTGGGATCACCCCTCCACTTT.

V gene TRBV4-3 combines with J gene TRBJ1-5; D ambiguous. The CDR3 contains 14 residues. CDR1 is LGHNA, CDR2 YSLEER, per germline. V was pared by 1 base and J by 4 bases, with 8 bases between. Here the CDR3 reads CASSQAQTNQPQHF. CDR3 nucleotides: TGCGCCAGCAGCCAAGCCCAAACAAATCAGCCCCAGCATTTT.

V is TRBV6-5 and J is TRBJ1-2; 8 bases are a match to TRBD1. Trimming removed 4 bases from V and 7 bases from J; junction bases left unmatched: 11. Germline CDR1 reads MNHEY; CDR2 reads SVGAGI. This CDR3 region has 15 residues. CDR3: CASSSFQGALVGYTF. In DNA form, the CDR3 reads TGTGCCAGCAGTTCCTTCCAGGGGGCCTTAGTTGGCTACACCTTC.

This CDR3 reads CASSFPPAGPDTGELFF. Written as DNA, the CDR3 is TGCGCCAGCAGCTTTCCACCAGCGGGGCCCGACACCGGGGAGCTGTTTTTT. The rearrangement links TRBV5-1 to TRBJ2-2; 7 bases map to TRBD2. The V segment lost 2 bases and the J segment 3 bases; nucleotides outside the gene matches: 10. The CDR3 is 17 amino acids. The germline V gene encodes CDR1 SGHRS and CDR2 YFSETQ. Based on the CDR3 plus reference TRBV5-1 and TRBJ2-2, the full variable domain is KAGVTQTPRYLIKTRGQQVTLSCSPISGHRSVSWYQQTPGQGLQFLFEYFSETQRNKGNFPGRFSGRQFSNSRSEMNVSTLELGDSALYLCASSFPPAGPDTGELFFGEGSRLTVL.

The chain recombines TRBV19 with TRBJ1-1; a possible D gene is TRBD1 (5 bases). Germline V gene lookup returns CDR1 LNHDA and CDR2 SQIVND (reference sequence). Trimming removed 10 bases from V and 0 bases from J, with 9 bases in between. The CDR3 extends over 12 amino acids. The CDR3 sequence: CATRAMNTEAFF. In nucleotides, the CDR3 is TGTGCCACCAGGGCCATGAACACTGAAGCTTTCTTT. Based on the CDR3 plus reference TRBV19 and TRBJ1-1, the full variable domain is DGGITQSPKYLFRKEGQNVTLSCEQNLNHDAMYWYRQDPGQGLRLIYYSQIVNDFQKGDIAEGYSVSREKKESFPLTVTSAQKNPTAFYLCATRAMNTEAFFGQGTRLTVV.

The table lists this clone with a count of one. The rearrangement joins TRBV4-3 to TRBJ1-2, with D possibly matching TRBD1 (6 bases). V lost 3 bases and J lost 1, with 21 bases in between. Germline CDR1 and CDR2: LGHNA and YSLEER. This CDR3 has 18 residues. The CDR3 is CASSQGDRTSVINYGYTF. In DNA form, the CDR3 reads TGCGCCAGCAGCCAGGGAGACAGGACCTCAGTGATTAACTATGGCTACACCTTC.

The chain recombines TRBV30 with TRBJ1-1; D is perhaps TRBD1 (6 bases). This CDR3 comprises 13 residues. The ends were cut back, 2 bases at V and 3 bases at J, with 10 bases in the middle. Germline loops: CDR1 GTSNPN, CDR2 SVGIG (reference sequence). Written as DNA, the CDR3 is TGTGCCTGGAGTACTCAGGGGTACACTGAAGCTTTCTTT. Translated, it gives CAWSTQGYTEAFF. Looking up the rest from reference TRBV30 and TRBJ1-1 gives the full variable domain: SQTIHQWPATLVQPVGSPLSLECTVEGTSNPNLYWYRQAAGRGLQLLFYSVGIGQISSEVPQNLSASRPQDRQFILSSKKLLLSDSGFYLCAWSTQGYTEAFFGQGTRLTVV.

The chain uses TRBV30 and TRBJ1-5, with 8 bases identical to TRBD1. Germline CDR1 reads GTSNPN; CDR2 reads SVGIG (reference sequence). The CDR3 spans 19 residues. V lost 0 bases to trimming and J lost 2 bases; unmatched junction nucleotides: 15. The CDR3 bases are TGTGCCTGGAGTGTGAAGAGGGAACAGGGGGAGGGAGGCAATCAGCCCCAGCATTTT. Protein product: CAWSVKREQGEGGNQPQHF.

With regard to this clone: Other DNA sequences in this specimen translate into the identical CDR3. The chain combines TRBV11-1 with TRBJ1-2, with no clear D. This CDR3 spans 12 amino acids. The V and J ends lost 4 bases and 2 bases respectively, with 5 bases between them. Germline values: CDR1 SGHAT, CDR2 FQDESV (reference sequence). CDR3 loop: CASSSSNYGYTF. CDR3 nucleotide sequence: TGTGCCAGCAGCTCTTCGAACTATGGCTACACCTTC. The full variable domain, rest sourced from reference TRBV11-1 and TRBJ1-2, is EAEVAQSPRYKITEKSQAVAFWCDPISGHATLYWYRQILGQGPELLVQFQDESVVDDSQLPKDRFSAERLKGVDSTLKIQPAELGDSAMYLCASSSSNYGYTFGSGTRLTVV.

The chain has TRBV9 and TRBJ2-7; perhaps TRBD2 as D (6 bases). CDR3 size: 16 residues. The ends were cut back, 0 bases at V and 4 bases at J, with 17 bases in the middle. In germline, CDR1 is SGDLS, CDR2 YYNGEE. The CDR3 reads CASSVAGEGNRYEQYF. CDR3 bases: TGTGCCAGCAGCGTAGCGGGGGAAGGCAACAGATACGAGCAGTACTTC.

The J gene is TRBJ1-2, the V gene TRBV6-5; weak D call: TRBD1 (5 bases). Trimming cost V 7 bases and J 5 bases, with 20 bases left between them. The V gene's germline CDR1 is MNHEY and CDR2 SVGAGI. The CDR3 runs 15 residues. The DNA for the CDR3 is TGTGCCAGCATGAGGGGCCCGCTCCCGGCTTATGGCTACACCTTC. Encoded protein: CASMRGPLPAYGYTF.

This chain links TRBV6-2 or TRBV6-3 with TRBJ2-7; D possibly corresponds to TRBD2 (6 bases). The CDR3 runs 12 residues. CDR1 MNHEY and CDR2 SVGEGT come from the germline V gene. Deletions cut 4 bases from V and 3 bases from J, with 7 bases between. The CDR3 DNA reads TGTGCCAGCAGTTCGGGGGTCTACGAGCAGTACTTC. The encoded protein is CASSSGVYEQYF.

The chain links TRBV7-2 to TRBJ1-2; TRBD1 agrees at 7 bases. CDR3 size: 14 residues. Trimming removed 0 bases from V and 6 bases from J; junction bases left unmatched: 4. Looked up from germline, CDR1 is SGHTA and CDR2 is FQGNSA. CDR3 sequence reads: CASSLAGQGDGYTF. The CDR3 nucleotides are TGTGCCAGCAGCTTAGCGGGGCAGGGGGATGGCTACACCTTC.

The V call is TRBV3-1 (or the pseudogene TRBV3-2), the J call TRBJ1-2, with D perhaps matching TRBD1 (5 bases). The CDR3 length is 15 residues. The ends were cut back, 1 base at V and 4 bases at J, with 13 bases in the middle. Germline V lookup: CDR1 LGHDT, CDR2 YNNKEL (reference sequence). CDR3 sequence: CASSQVSGVSYGYTF. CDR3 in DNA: TGTGCCAGCAGCCAAGTTTCGGGGGTCTCCTATGGCTACACCTTC.

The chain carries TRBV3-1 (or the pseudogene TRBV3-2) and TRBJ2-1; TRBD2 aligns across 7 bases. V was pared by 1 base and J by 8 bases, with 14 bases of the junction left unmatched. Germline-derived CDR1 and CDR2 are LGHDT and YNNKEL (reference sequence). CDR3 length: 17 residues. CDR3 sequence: CASSQVGIRRGNYEQFF. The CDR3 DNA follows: TGTGCCAGCAGCCAAGTCGGAATAAGGCGGGGGAACTATGAGCAGTTCTTC.

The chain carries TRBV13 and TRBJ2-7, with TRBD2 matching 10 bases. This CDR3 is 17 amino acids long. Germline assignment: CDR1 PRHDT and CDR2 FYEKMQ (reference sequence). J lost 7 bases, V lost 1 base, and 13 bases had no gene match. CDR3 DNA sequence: TGTGCCAGCAGCTTAGAGAGCGGGGGGGCCTATATGGAGGAGCAGTACTTC. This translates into CASSLESGGAYMEEQYF. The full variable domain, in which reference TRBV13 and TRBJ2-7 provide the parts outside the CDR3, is AAGVIQSPRHLIKEKRETATLKCYPIPRHDTVYWYQQGPGQDPQFLISFYEKMQSDKGSIPDRFSAQQFSDYHSELNMSSLELGDSALYFCASSLESGGAYMEEQYFGPGTRLTVT.